This TCR beta chain came from a study of regulatory T cells in long-lasting Graves disease. Study-wide points: Compared with new cases, persistent Graves' patients showed reduced TCR diversity.

Construction of the TCR beta libraries employed iRepertoire HTBI primers in conjunction with Arm-PCR of CDR3 regions. TCRdb analysed the multiplex PCR reads with MiXCR anew, one entry per CDR3 protein. In the table there are approximately 480,000 distinct CDR3 sequences, about a sixth of which are singletons. Germline assignment: CDR1 MDHEN and CDR2 SYDVKM. V dropped 8 bases and J dropped 0; count of bases not matched to a gene: 8. This CDR3 region has 16 residues. As to time point: newly diagnosed GD, antithyroid drugs for less than 3 months. Making the TCR library involved RNA that had been extracted from PBMCs. As concerns this clonotype: Its antigen is not identified.

This same sample was also part of a study on T cells in Graves' hyperthyroidism and ophthalmopathy.

The sequence derives from a man in his forties with Graves disease. The sample was peripheral blood mononuclear cells (PBMCs), taken at new diagnosis, from a patient treated with antithyroid drugs. This chain links TRBV28 with TRBJ2-5; 11 bases fit TRBD2. The chain's CDR3 is CASGNSGGGYQETQYF. The CDR3 nucleotides read TGTGCCAGCGGGAATAGCGGGGGGGGGTACCAAGAGACCCAGTACTTC.